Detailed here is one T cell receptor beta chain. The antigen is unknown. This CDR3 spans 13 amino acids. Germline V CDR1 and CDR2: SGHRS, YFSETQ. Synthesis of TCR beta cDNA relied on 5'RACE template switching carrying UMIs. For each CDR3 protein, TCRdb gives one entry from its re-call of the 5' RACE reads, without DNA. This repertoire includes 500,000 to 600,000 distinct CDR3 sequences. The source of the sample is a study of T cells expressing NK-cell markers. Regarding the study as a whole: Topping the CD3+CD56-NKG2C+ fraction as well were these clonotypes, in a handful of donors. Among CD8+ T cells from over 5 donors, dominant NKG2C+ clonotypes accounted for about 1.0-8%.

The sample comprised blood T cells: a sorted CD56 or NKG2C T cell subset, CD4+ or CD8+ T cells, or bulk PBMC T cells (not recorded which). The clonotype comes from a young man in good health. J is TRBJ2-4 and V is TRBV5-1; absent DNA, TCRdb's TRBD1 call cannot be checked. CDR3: CASSLAGEGVVYF.